The 11 T cell receptor beta chains given below trace back to one sample, sequenced in a study of T cells in localized non-small cell lung cancer. This table comes from immunoSEQ multiplex PCR, and its TCRdb copy is limited to in-frame clones, with some not included. The profile covers around 50,000 clones, with around 87% appearing a single time and roughly a sixth taken by the ten largest. Source: PBMCs, taken before any cancer treatment. All receptors come from a female donor with stage II lung adenocarcinoma.

The chain recombines TRBV7-9 with TRBJ1-2; TRBD1 is a possible D gene (6 bases). Germline CDR1 reads SEHNR; CDR2 reads FQNEAQ (reference sequence). Trimming shortened V by 5 bases and J by 8 bases, and 12 bases separated the two germline ends. The CDR3 is 12 amino acids. CDR3 in amino acids: CASSPRGNGYTF. CDR3 sequence (DNA): TGTGCCAGCAGCCCCAGGGGAAACGGCTACACCTTC.

CDR3 nucleotides: TGTGCCAGCAGCTTGAGGACAGGCCACGAGCAGTACTTC. It encodes CASSLRTGHEQYF. The chain has TRBV7-9 and TRBJ2-5; 7 bases line up with TRBD1. The DNA end lines up better with TRBJ2-7; the J call may be wrong. Per the germline V gene, CDR1 is SEHNR and CDR2 is FQNEAQ (reference sequence). The CDR3 is made up of 13 amino acids.

The chain recombines TRBV6-1 with TRBJ1-2; 7 bases match TRBD1. Germline assignment: CDR1 MNHNS and CDR2 SASEGT. Trimming took 0 bases from V and 3 from J; bases not matched to a gene: 7. The CDR3 spans 16 residues. In DNA form, the CDR3 reads TGTGCCAGCAGTGAAGCGCGGATCAGGGGGGACTATGGCTACACCTTC. This codes for CASSEARIRGDYGYTF.

The gene calls are TRBV18 and TRBJ1-1, with a weak D call TRBD1 (5 bases). Germline loops: CDR1 KGHSH, CDR2 LQKENI. The CDR3 is 15 residues long. V gave up 3 bases and J gave up 5 bases, with 16 bases separating them. The CDR3: CASSPGAGWRTEAFF. The CDR3 region has the DNA TGTGCCAGCTCACCTGGGGCAGGGTGGAGGACTGAAGCTTTCTTT.

This chain connects TRBV5-5 to TRBJ1-3; no firm D call. V shed 1 base and J shed 1 base, with 9 bases lying between them. From germline, CDR1 is SGHKS and CDR2 YYEKEE (reference sequence). The CDR3 is 15 amino acids. The CDR3 nucleotides are TGTGCCAGCAGCTTGTTGAGGTCATCTGGAAACACCATATATTTT. This codes for CASSLLRSSGNTIYF. Variable domain in full (rest from reference TRBV5-5 and TRBJ1-3): DAGVTQSPTHLIKTRGQQVTLRCSPISGHKSVSWYQQVLGQGPQFIFQYYEKEERGRGNFPDRFSARQFPNYSSELNVNALLLGDSALYLCASSLLRSSGNTIYFGEGSWLTVV.

The rearrangement joins TRBV21-1 to TRBJ2-5; whether TRBD2, the table's D call, matches the DNA was not checked. TRBV21-1 is a pseudogene segment. The CDR3 runs to 15 residues. In DNA, the CDR3 is TGTGCCAGCAGCAGCGGGATTGGTACGGCCGGTACCCAGTACTTC. Translating it yields CASSSGIGTAGTQYF.

The genes are TRBV30 and TRBJ2-7, with TRBD2 as a possible D gene (6 bases). The germline V gene encodes CDR1 GTSNPN and CDR2 SVGIG (reference sequence). CDR3 length: 13 amino acids. V was shortened by 6 bases and J by 3 bases, with 15 bases between the two germline ends. The CDR3 DNA reads as TGTGCCTGCGAATCGGGACTCGGCTACGAGCAGTACTTC. Translating it yields CACESGLGYEQYF.

The rearrangement links TRBV14 to TRBJ2-3; 9 positions match TRBD2. The CDR3 length is 18 residues. The germline V gene has CDR1 SGHDN and CDR2 FVKESK. Trimming took 4 bases from V and 4 from J; bases not matched to a gene: 15. CDR3 bases: TGTGCCAGCAGCCGTAGGGTCCAAGGTAGCGGGGGCCCAGATACGCAGTATTTT. Its translation: CASSRRVQGSGGPDTQYF.

The rearrangement joins TRBV19 to TRBJ2-5, with a weak D call TRBD1 (5 bases). The J call may be wrong; the DNA end is better matched by TRBJ2-7. The CDR3 totals 16 residues. Germline V gene sequence: CDR1 LNHDA, CDR2 SQIVND (reference sequence). The CDR3 DNA reads as TGTGCCAGTAGTATCGGGTTGGGGCAGGGAAGTCGCGAGCAGTACTTC. It yields the protein CASSIGLGQGSREQYF.

The chain has TRBV30 and TRBJ1-3; 7 nucleotides align to TRBD1. This CDR3 has 17 residues. V lost 7 bases, J lost 0 bases, and 15 bases stayed unmatched. Germline-derived CDR1 and CDR2 are GTSNPN and SVGIG (reference sequence). DNA for the CDR3: TGTGCCTACCAACTACCCTCCACAGGGGACTCTGGAAACACCATATATTTT. Its translation is CAYQLPSTGDSGNTIYF.

The chain uses TRBV28 and TRBJ1-2; the D gene is possibly TRBD1 (5 bases). Trimming took off 7 bases at V and 4 bases at J, with 13 bases between the two ends. The CDR3 extends over 13 amino acids. The V gene's germline CDR1 is MDHEN and CDR2 SYDVKM. The CDR3 nucleotides are TGTGCCAGCACCTCGACAGTCAGCTATGGCTACACCTTC. Translated: CASTSTVSYGYTF.